The rows below give T cell receptor beta chains drawn from one sample of a study of regulatory T cells in long-lasting Graves disease. TCRdb processed the multiplex PCR reads anew with MiXCR; each CDR3 protein has one entry. The table records about 470,000 distinct CDR3 sequences, roughly 21% of them present only once. This specimen was peripheral blood mononuclear cells (PBMCs), taken when the disease was refractory, from a patient treated with antithyroid drugs. These TCRs come from a female donor with Graves disease. CDR3s include the opening cysteine and the closing phenylalanine or tryptophan. The order of the fields is D gene, clone size, J gene, CDR3 length, V gene, CDR3 protein, CDR3 DNA. D genes are given only for firm matches. Clone size, where shown, is once, few, many, or a class for clones that have expanded.

D gene: .
clone size: many
J gene: TRBJ1-1
CDR3 length: 14
V gene: TRBV2
CDR3 protein: CASSEFKALTEAFF
CDR3 DNA: TGTGCCAGCAGTGAATTCAAGGCGTTAACTGAAGCTTTCTTT

D gene: .
clone size: .
J gene: TRBJ2-7
CDR3 length: 15
V gene: TRBV7-2
CDR3 protein: CASSTVGRVTYEQYF
CDR3 DNA: TGTGCCAGCAGCACGGTGGGACGGGTAACCTACGAGCAGTACTTC

D gene: TRBD1
clone size: many
J gene: TRBJ1-2
CDR3 length: 15
V gene: TRBV28
CDR3 protein: CASSPTGARYYGYTF
CDR3 DNA: TGTGCCAGCAGCCCTACAGGGGCGAGGTACTATGGCTACACCTTC

D gene: TRBD1
clone size: .
J gene: TRBJ1-3
CDR3 length: 14
V gene: TRBV2
CDR3 protein: CASRSGTAGNTIYF
CDR3 DNA: TGTGCCAGCAGATCCGGGACAGCGGGAAACACCATATATTTT

D gene: .
clone size: many
J gene: TRBJ2-7
CDR3 length: 11
V gene: TRBV28
CDR3 protein: CASSFHYEQYF
CDR3 DNA: TGTGCCAGCAGTTTTCACTACGAGCAGTACTTC

D gene: .
clone size: many
J gene: TRBJ1-1
CDR3 length: 14
V gene: TRBV13
CDR3 protein: CASSLGLGSTEAFF
CDR3 DNA: TGTGCCAGCAGCCTCGGACTGGGTAGCACTGAAGCTTTCTTT

D gene: .
clone size: .
J gene: TRBJ1-4
CDR3 length: 13
V gene: TRBV12-3/TRBV12-4
CDR3 protein: CASRGQQNEKLFF
CDR3 DNA: TGTGCCAGCAGAGGACAGCAGAATGAAAAACTGTTTTTT

D gene: .
clone size: few
J gene: TRBJ1-2
CDR3 length: 13
V gene: TRBV9
CDR3 protein: CASWGGGNYGYTF
CDR3 DNA: TGTGCCAGTTGGGGGGGGGGCAACTATGGCTACACCTTC

D gene: TRBD2
clone size: few
J gene: TRBJ2-1
CDR3 length: 18
V gene: TRBV28
CDR3 protein: CASSLSGLAASSYNEQFF
CDR3 DNA: TGTGCCAGCAGTTTATCTGGACTAGCGGCTAGCTCCTACAATGAGCAGTTCTTC

D gene: .
clone size: many
J gene: TRBJ2-2
CDR3 length: 15
V gene: TRBV28
CDR3 protein: CASSKQGKNTGELFF
CDR3 DNA: TGTGCCAGCAGTAAACAGGGAAAGAACACCGGGGAGCTGTTTTTT

D gene: .
clone size: .
J gene: TRBJ1-1
CDR3 length: 13
V gene: TRBV5-1
CDR3 protein: CASRLTENTEAFF
CDR3 DNA: TGCGCCAGCAGGCTCACAGAGAACACTGAAGCTTTCTTT

D gene: .
clone size: few
J gene: TRBJ2-4
CDR3 length: 12
V gene: TRBV29-1
CDR3 protein: CSVDGGGNIQYF
CDR3 DNA: TGCAGCGTTGACGGGGGCGGGAACATTCAGTACTTC

D gene: .
clone size: few
J gene: TRBJ2-7
CDR3 length: 14
V gene: TRBV6-9
CDR3 protein: CASSYSNTGTEQYF
CDR3 DNA: TGTGCCAGCAGTTACTCGAATACGGGCACCGAGCAGTACTTC

D gene: TRBD1
clone size: .
J gene: TRBJ2-7
CDR3 length: 14
V gene: TRBV30
CDR3 protein: CAWSEGQLSHEQYF
CDR3 DNA: TGTGCCTGGAGTGAGGGACAGCTGTCGCACGAGCAGTACTTC

D gene: .
clone size: few
J gene: TRBJ1-4
CDR3 length: 13
V gene: TRBV2
CDR3 protein: CASRRATNEKLFF
CDR3 DNA: TGTGCCAGTCGAAGAGCAACTAATGAAAAACTGTTTTTT

D gene: .
clone size: many
J gene: TRBJ1-1
CDR3 length: 13
V gene: TRBV28
CDR3 protein: CASRLQWGTEAFF
CDR3 DNA: TGTGCCAGCAGGCTCCAATGGGGGACTGAAGCTTTCTTT

D gene: TRBD1
clone size: many
J gene: TRBJ2-7
CDR3 length: 16
V gene: TRBV6-9
CDR3 protein: CASSFSRDRASYEQYF
CDR3 DNA: TGTGCCAGCAGTTTCTCCCGGGACAGGGCATCCTACGAGCAGTACTTC

D gene: .
clone size: .
J gene: TRBJ2-7
CDR3 length: 15
V gene: TRBV5-4
CDR3 protein: CASSQVSDGTYEQYF
CDR3 DNA: TGTGCCAGCAGCCAGGTTAGTGACGGGACCTACGAGCAGTACTTC

D gene: TRBD2
clone size: few
J gene: TRBJ2-2
CDR3 length: 14
V gene: TRBV7-2
CDR3 protein: CASSLAASGGELFF
CDR3 DNA: TGTGCCAGCAGCTTAGCGGCTAGCGGGGGGGAGCTGTTTTTT

D gene: .
clone size: .
J gene: TRBJ1-5
CDR3 length: 14
V gene: TRBV7-2
CDR3 protein: CASSLEGRGQPQHF
CDR3 DNA: TGTGCCAGCAGCTTAGAAGGCAGGGGACAGCCCCAGCATTTT

D gene: TRBD1
clone size: .
J gene: TRBJ1-1
CDR3 length: 12
V gene: TRBV20-1
CDR3 protein: CSAQQGASEAFF
CDR3 DNA: TGCAGTGCCCAACAGGGGGCTTCCGAAGCTTTCTTT

D gene: TRBD2
clone size: .
J gene: TRBJ2-7
CDR3 length: 15
V gene: TRBV11-3
CDR3 protein: CASSFRTSGSREQYF
CDR3 DNA: TGTGCCAGCAGCTTCAGGACTAGCGGGAGTCGCGAGCAGTACTTC